This record covers a single TCR beta chain. Its target is unknown. The source of the sample is a study of blood T cells in healthy people across ages. Study-level findings and limits: Those diversity estimates obtained from one million T cells were thought to be underestimates.

With a J-beta primer mix and a sample-barcoded 5' primer, a second PCR ran about 7 to 11 cycles. A single record per CDR3 protein comes from TCRdb applying MiXCR to the 5' RACE reads. Of about 320,000 distinct CDR3 sequences in the sample, 25% to 30% were seen once. Losses at the gene ends were 6 bases for V and 8 bases for J; bases not matched to a gene: 9. Germline V gene data show CDR1 as SQVTM and CDR2 as ANQGSEA. The CDR3 consists of 13 residues. The source of this sequence is a woman in her seventies in good health. The V call is TRBV29-1, the J call TRBJ1-2, with 10 positions matching TRBD1. The specimen sequenced was blood. CDR3 in DNA: TGCAGCGTGAGGGAGACAGGGGGCCGCGGCTACACCTTC. Translating gives CSVRETGGRGYTF.